Below are 18 T cell receptor beta chains sequenced from a single sample in a study of blood T cell repertoires in COVID-19. Clones were read by immunoSEQ multiplex PCR, and TCRdb kept only the in-frame ones, dropping some. The sample carries around 320,000 clones, roughly 89% recorded once. The source material was PBMCs or T cells enriched from blood (not recorded which). These receptor sequences come from a woman aged 50 to 65 who had been exposed to COVID-19.

The chain employs TRBV5-4 and TRBJ2-6; no clear D gene. The length of the CDR3 is 14 residues. V lost 3 bases, J lost 0 bases, and 4 bases lay in between. Germline V lookup: CDR1 SGHNT, CDR2 YYREEE (reference sequence). DNA of the CDR3: TGTGCCAGCAGCTCCATCTCTGGGGCCAACGTCCTGACTTTC. It is translated as CASSSISGANVLTF.

This chain links TRBV6-1 with TRBJ1-6; D ambiguous. This CDR3 has 16 residues. Germline V gene sequence: CDR1 MNHNS, CDR2 SASEGT. V shed 4 bases and J shed 0 bases, with 10 bases lying between them. The CDR3 DNA sequence: TGTGCCAGCAGTGGACGGAGAAGCTCCTATAATTCACCCCTCCACTTT. Translated: CASSGRRSSYNSPLHF.

The V gene is TRBV30, the J gene TRBJ1-3; D is undetermined. V lost 3 bases, J lost 2 bases, and 2 bases lay in between. The CDR3 is 11 residues long. Germline-derived CDR1 and CDR2 are GTSNPN and SVGIG (reference sequence). CDR3 DNA sequence: TGTGCCTGGAGCACTGGAAACACCATATATTTT. Amino acids: CAWSTGNTIYF.

The J gene is TRBJ2-6, the V gene TRBV7-2; 12 bases agree with TRBD1. Germline lookup yields CDR1 SGHTA and CDR2 FQGNSA. The CDR3 loop spans 18 amino acids. V shed 6 bases, J shed 0 bases, and the junction held 6 bases outside the gene matches. CDR3 in amino acids: CASRGQGAISSGANVLTF. As DNA, the CDR3 is TGTGCCAGCAGGGGACAGGGGGCAATAAGCTCTGGGGCCAACGTCCTGACTTTC.

The chain employs TRBV5-1 and TRBJ1-1; 7 positions match TRBD1. There are 14 residues in the CDR3. In germline, CDR1 is SGHRS, CDR2 YFSETQ. V shed 5 bases and J 4 bases; nucleotides not matched to a gene: 8. The CDR3 DNA reads as TGCGCCAGCAGATGGGACAGTTCTGGCACTGAAGCTTTCTTT. Its protein is CASRWDSSGTEAFF.

This chain links TRBV28 with TRBJ2-3; D possibly corresponds to TRBD1 (5 bases). This CDR3 is 17 amino acids long. Germline values: CDR1 MDHEN, CDR2 SYDVKM. The V end was cut by 7 bases, the J end by 1 base, with 21 bases between. Written as DNA, the CDR3 is TGTGCCAGCAATGACATACAGGAAAGCACGGGCACAGATACGCAGTATTTT. Translation gives CASNDIQESTGTDTQYF.

This rearrangement joins TRBV5-4 to TRBJ2-3, with 8 bases matching TRBD2. V dropped 4 bases and J dropped 0; count of bases not matched to a gene: 10. Germline V CDR1 and CDR2: SGHNT, YYREEE (reference sequence). This CDR3 spans 17 amino acids. The CDR3: CASSGPGGGSSTDTQYF. In nucleotides, the CDR3 is TGTGCCAGCAGCGGCCCAGGCGGGGGGTCTAGCACAGATACGCAGTATTTT.

In its sample, this clone was seen a few times. The rearrangement links TRBV28 to TRBJ2-5, with a weak D call TRBD2 (5 bases). Germline V CDR1 and CDR2: MDHEN, SYDVKM. The CDR3 runs 14 residues. V lost 1 base to trimming and J lost 5 bases, with 11 bases between them. The DNA of the CDR3 is TGTGCCAGCAGTTTATACGGACTTTCGGAGACCCAGTACTTC. Amino acid sequence: CASSLYGLSETQYF.

This clone was recorded only once. The chain employs TRBV14 and TRBJ1-2; D may be TRBD1 (5 bases). CDR1 is SGHDN, CDR2 FVKESK, per germline. CDR3 length: 14 residues. The V end lost 0 bases, the J end lost 4 bases, and 9 bases lay between the germline ends. The CDR3 spells CASSQDQGLYGYTF. CDR3 in DNA: TGTGCCAGCAGCCAAGATCAGGGTCTCTATGGCTACACCTTC.

J is TRBJ1-1 and V is TRBV9, with unresolved D. The CDR3 has 14 amino acids. Germline V lookup: CDR1 SGDLS, CDR2 YYNGEE. The ends were cut back, 4 bases at V and 1 base at J, with 11 bases in the middle. CDR3 in amino acids: CASSPRGANTEAFF. For the CDR3, the DNA is TGTGCCAGCAGCCCTCGGGGAGCGAACACTGAAGCTTTCTTT. Full variable domain (rest looked up from reference TRBV9 and TRBJ1-1): DSGVTQTPKHLITATGQRVTLRCSPRSGDLSVYWYQQSLDQGLQFLIQYYNGEERAKGNILERFSAQQFPDLHSELNLSSLELGDSALYFCASSPRGANTEAFFGQGTRLTVV.

This clone has more than one count but fewer than ten. V gene TRBV5-1 combines with J gene TRBJ2-2; the D gene is possibly TRBD2 (5 bases). CDR1 and CDR2 (germline): SGHRS, YFSETQ. The CDR3 contains 16 residues. V shed 0 bases and J shed 4 bases, with 13 bases lying between them. The DNA for the CDR3 is TGCGCCAGCAGCTTGGCGGGGAGAACGATCACCGGGGAGCTGTTTTTT. Amino acids: CASSLAGRTITGELFF.

This sequence joins TRBV4-1 and TRBJ2-3, with 9 bases lining up with TRBD2. Germline lookup yields CDR1 MGHRA and CDR2 YSYEKL. Germline trimming cut 4 bases from V and 7 bases from J; bases unmatched to any gene: 6. The CDR3 totals 14 residues. DNA of the CDR3: TGCGCCAGCAGCCCCAGCGGGGGGATATATACGCAGTATTTT. It yields the protein CASSPSGGIYTQYF.

The chain joins TRBV5-6 to TRBJ1-5; no definite D call. Deletions cut 3 bases from V and 3 bases from J, with 10 bases between. CDR1 and CDR2 (germline): SGHDT, YYEEEE. The CDR3 runs to 14 residues. The CDR3 DNA follows: TGTGCCAGCAGCTCCGGGAGCATCAATCAGCCCCAGCATTTT. Residues: CASSSGSINQPQHF.

The chain recombines TRBV5-1 with TRBJ1-2; D is undetermined. The length of the CDR3 is 16 residues. V was cut by 4 bases and J by 2 bases, with 18 bases left in between. Germline V gene sequence: CDR1 SGHRS, CDR2 YFSETQ. CDR3 amino acids: CASSPEGGGWNYGYTF. The CDR3 region has the DNA TGCGCCAGCAGCCCAGAGGGCGGCGGGTGGAACTATGGCTACACCTTC.

The chain links TRBV9 to TRBJ2-1, with a tentative D call TRBD2 (6 bases). The germline V gene has CDR1 SGDLS and CDR2 YYNGEE. The CDR3 covers 17 residues. The ends were cut back, 0 bases at V and 6 bases at J, with 19 bases in the middle. CDR3 sequence (DNA): TGTGCCAGCAGCGTAGCTTGGAGGTCCGGGGGTTTCAATGAGCAGTTCTTC. Protein: CASSVAWRSGGFNEQFF.

The chain's CDR3 is CASSLSGIYEQYF. CDR3 nucleotides: TGTGCCAGCAGTTTATCGGGCATATACGAGCAGTACTTC. V and J are TRBV27 and TRBJ2-7; no reliable D call. CDR1 and CDR2 from the germline V gene are MNHEY and SMNVEV (reference sequence). The CDR3 spans 13 residues. V lost 0 bases and J 4 bases, leaving 7 bases between the germline ends.

The chain uses TRBV4-2 and TRBJ1-1, with no clear D. Germline-derived CDR1 and CDR2 are LGHNA and YNFKEQ. CDR3 size: 14 residues. Deletions cut 4 bases from V and 1 base from J, with 10 bases between. The CDR3, as DNA: TGTGCCAGCAGCCTTCATACTGGGAACACTGAAGCTTTCTTT. Encoded protein: CASSLHTGNTEAFF.

The V and J genes are TRBV24-1 and TRBJ2-7, with a possible D match to TRBD1 (6 bases). Germline assignment: CDR1 KGHDR and CDR2 SFDVKD. V was trimmed by 7 bases and J by 0 bases, leaving 9 bases between them. The CDR3 extends over 13 amino acids. CDR3 in amino acids: CATRRTASYEQYF. The CDR3 region has the DNA TGTGCCACCAGGAGGACAGCCTCCTACGAGCAGTACTTC.